Sequencing of this TCR beta chain was carried out in a study of vaccination and CD4 T cells after COVID-19. On the study more broadly: Convalescent donors: six male, four female; seven Caucasian, two Asian, one multiracial, two Hispanic. Post-vaccine specimens were obtained a median around 79 days after dose two (range 14 to 241).

Scientists ran DNA taken from cultured CD4+ T cells through the Oncomine TCR Beta short-read assay for sequencing. It was from cultured CD4+ T cells that genomic DNA was extracted. TCRdb independently ran MiXCR on the PCR reads; one entry per CDR3 protein. The sample includes about 19,000 distinct CDR3 sequences, 50% to 60% of them seen just once. Treatment reported: approximately 10-day PBMC culture with coronavirus spike peptide pools or control peptides (ViraFEST assay). Using peptide pools, antigen-specific T cells were expanded in ViraFEST before TCRs were sequenced. The CDR3 runs 11 residues. V was clipped by 2 bases and J by 6 bases, with 5 bases between them. Germline V gives CDR1 WSHSY, CDR2 SAAADI. Concerning this clonotype: Its matching antigen is unknown.

The receptor was derived from a human donor who had recovered from COVID-19. The gene calls are TRBV10-2 and TRBJ2-7; D gene unclear. This specimen consisted of CD4+ T cells from blood, cultured in vitro, obtained after SARS-CoV-2 vaccination. Here the CDR3 DNA reads TGCGCCAGCAGTGAGGGTCGCGAGCAGTACTTC. Protein product: CASSEGREQYF.